This TCR beta chain was sequenced during a study of early T cells in non-severe SARS-CoV-2 infection (dated by TCRdb to about 2021). Notes on the research overall: Bulk RNA from unsorted whole blood was used for TCR sequencing, so alpha and beta chains could not be paired. Here is what the overall study found, with its caveats: VDJdb matching was skewed toward anti-spike CD8 responses and likely underestimated virus-specific expansions by missing private and CD4 specificities.

The receptor library was made with 5' RACE. The run used a NextSeq 500. In the TCR library protocol, unique molecular identifiers were attached to individual cDNA molecules to correct for PCR bias and sequencing error. Both TCR alpha and beta chains were sequenced, and tight co-correlation was observed between alpha and beta sequence abundances in each sample. From the authors' description of their analysis: Decombinator V4 was used to annotate the V gene, J gene and CDR3 of the TCR sequences. TCRs were defined as expanded if a significant change between any two time points was detected under a Poisson model with p below 0.0001. Abundances of TCRs were expressed as counts per million after normalisation to the total number of TCRs sequenced in each sample. MAIT TCRs were defined by TRAV1-2 paired with TRAJ12, TRAJ20 or TRAJ33, and iNKT TCRs by TRAV10 paired with TRAJ18. VDJdb, accessed 1 November 2021, was searched for CMV, EBV and SARS-CoV-2 annotated TCRs, excluding TCRs annotated for multiple antigens. The public reads were reanalyzed by TCRdb: fastp trimming at Q25, MiXCR alignment, in-frame beta chains only. Every entry covers one CDR3 protein and lists the most common genes and DNA from its rows. For this entry, the V and J calls and clone size follow TCRdb and not the study's own pipeline. The sample profile shows more than 95,000 distinct CDR3 sequences; around a sixth of them were found once. About 1.3% of the sample is taken by the ten largest.

As for this clonotype: Which antigen it targets is not known. The input lacks base qualities; no much larger clone sits a single base away.

The study was a case-control design nested within a healthcare worker cohort in London, UK, with weekly nasopharyngeal swab PCR tests and blood sampling. Healthcare workers were enrolled in the week of the UK lockdown, from 23 to 31 March 2020, and were followed every week for up to 16 weeks. According to the germline V gene, CDR1 reads MDHEN and CDR2 reads SYDVKM. V is cut by 4 bases and J by 8 bases, and the space between the germline ends is 15 bases. The CDR3, from cysteine to phenylalanine, totals 14 residues. Solely the CDR3 DNA is kept, with 42 bases framed from the first base. The sample consisted of whole blood. The receptor chain draws on TRBV28 and TRBJ2-1, with TRBD1 tentatively as D gene (5 bases match). The sequence came from an adult who was a healthcare worker with PCR-confirmed SARS-CoV-2 infection or an uninfected control (not recorded which). In nucleotide form, the sequence is TGTGCCAGCAGTTCGGACATCCTGGGCGATGAGCAGTTCTTC. The translation is CASSSDILGDEQFF.